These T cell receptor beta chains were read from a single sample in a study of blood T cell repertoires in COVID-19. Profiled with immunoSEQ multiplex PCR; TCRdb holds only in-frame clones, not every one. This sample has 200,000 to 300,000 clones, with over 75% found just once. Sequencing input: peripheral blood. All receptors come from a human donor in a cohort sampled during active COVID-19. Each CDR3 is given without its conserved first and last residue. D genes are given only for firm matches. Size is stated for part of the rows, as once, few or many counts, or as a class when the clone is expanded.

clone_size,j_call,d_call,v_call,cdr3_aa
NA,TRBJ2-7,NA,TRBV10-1,ASRESPEEAYEQY
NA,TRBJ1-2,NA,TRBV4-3,ASSQDRGGLAYGYT
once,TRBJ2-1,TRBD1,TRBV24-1,ATRETGGGNEQF
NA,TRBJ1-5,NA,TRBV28,ASSTSGLNQPQH
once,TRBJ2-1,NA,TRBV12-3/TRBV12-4,ASNSPGTNEQF
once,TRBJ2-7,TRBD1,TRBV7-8,ASSFTPGTGSYEQY
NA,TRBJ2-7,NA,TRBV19,ASSYTDSYEQY
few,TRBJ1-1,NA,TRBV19,ASRSDLNTEAF
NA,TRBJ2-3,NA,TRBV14,ASSLVDTQY
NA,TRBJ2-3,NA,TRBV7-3,ASSVQGTIPRADTQY
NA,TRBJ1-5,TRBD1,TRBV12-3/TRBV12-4,ASEGQRNQPQH
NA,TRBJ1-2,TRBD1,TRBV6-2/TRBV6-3,ASSIRGTYGYT
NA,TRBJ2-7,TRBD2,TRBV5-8,ASRNRLAGDLYEQY
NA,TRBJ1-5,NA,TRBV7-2,ASSLVRGSNQPQH
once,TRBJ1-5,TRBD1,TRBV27,ASSPRGRGQPQH
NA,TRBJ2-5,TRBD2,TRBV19,ASSIFAGGRRETQY